Below are 20 T cell receptor beta chains sequenced from a single sample in a study of OX40 agonist ivuxolimab in advanced cancers. The table came from immunoSEQ multiplex PCR; TCRdb's copy has only in-frame clones and leaves some out. The table includes fewer than 70,000 clones, around four fifths detected once. The sample consisted of CD4+ or CD8+ T cells sorted from blood, taken in a trial of the OX40 agonist ivuxolimab. Every receptor here comes from an adult with an advanced solid tumor such as melanoma, head and neck, liver or kidney cancer.

The chain employs TRBV10-3 and TRBJ2-2; D is ambiguous. The germline CDR1 and CDR2 sequences are ENHRY and SYGVKD. The CDR3 is 15 residues long. V was shortened by 1 base and J by 1 base, with 7 bases between the two germline ends. CDR3 nucleotides: TGTGCCATCAGTGAGTGGGCAGGGAACACCGGGGAGCTGTTTTTT. Protein product: CAISEWAGNTGELFF.

CDR3: CASSLLAGDNYGYTF. Written as DNA, the CDR3 is TGCGCCAGCAGCCTCCTAGCAGGAGACAACTATGGCTACACCTTC. The gene calls are TRBV5-1 and TRBJ1-2, with D hard to call. The CDR3 contains 15 residues. Trimming pared 4 bases from V and 2 bases from J, leaving 15 bases between. CDR1 is SGHRS and CDR2 is YFSETQ in the germline V gene. Variable domain in full (rest from reference TRBV5-1 and TRBJ1-2): KAGVTQTPRYLIKTRGQQVTLSCSPISGHRSVSWYQQTPGQGLQFLFEYFSETQRNKGNFPGRFSGRQFSNSRSEMNVSTLELGDSALYLCASSLLAGDNYGYTFGSGTRLTVV.

This chain links TRBV9 with TRBJ2-2; D may be TRBD1 or TRBD2 (5 bases each). V lost 4 bases, J lost 2 bases, and 12 bases lay in between. This CDR3 contains 15 residues. The V gene's germline CDR1 is SGDLS and CDR2 YYNGEE. The CDR3 here is CASSLRDPNTGELFF. The CDR3 DNA is TGTGCCAGCAGCCTCCGGGACCCTAACACCGGGGAGCTGTTTTTT.

Here the CDR3 DNA reads TGCGCCAGCAGCTTGGCCGAGACGTCCGGCGACTATGGCTACACCTTC. Its protein is CASSLAETSGDYGYTF. The chain joins TRBV5-1 to TRBJ1-2; no firm D call. V shed 0 bases and J shed 3 bases, with 15 bases lying between them. The CDR3 extends over 16 amino acids. Germline lookup yields CDR1 SGHRS and CDR2 YFSETQ.

The chain uses TRBV6-5 and TRBJ2-3; D not resolved. Germline V gene lookup returns CDR1 MNHEY and CDR2 SVGAGI. V dropped 7 bases and J dropped 0 bases, with 5 bases sitting between them. There are 12 residues in the CDR3. The DNA for the CDR3 is TGTGCCAGCAAGCAGAGCACAGATACGCAGTATTTT. Its protein product is CASKQSTDTQYF.

V usage is TRBV4-3 and J usage is TRBJ1-6, with 10 bases lining up with TRBD1. V shed 3 bases, J shed 9 bases, and the junction held 5 bases outside the gene matches. The CDR3 extends over 15 amino acids. Germline CDR1 is LGHNA and CDR2 is YSLEER. CDR3 sequence (DNA): TGCGCCAGCAGCCATTGGGACAGGGGTCTTTCACCCCTCCACTTT. Its protein product is CASSHWDRGLSPLHF.

The rearrangement links TRBV2 to TRBJ2-3; TRBD2 might be the D (5 bases). Trimming stripped 4 bases from V and 5 bases from J, with 10 bases between. The CDR3 is 13 residues long. Germline V gene lookup returns CDR1 SNHLY and CDR2 FYNNEI. Written as DNA, the CDR3 is TGTGCCAGCAGTGGCTCGCGGGTAGATACGCAGTATTTT. It specifies CASSGSRVDTQYF.

This chain links TRBV6-6 with TRBJ2-2; D is unclear. Germline V gives CDR1 MNHNY, CDR2 SVGAGI (reference sequence). Trimming pared 2 bases from V and 6 bases from J, leaving 4 bases between. This CDR3 contains 12 residues. The CDR3 nucleotides are TGTGCCAGCAGTTACGGTCCCGGGGAGCTGTTTTTT. It translates to CASSYGPGELFF.

The genes are TRBV2 and TRBJ1-2; possibly TRBD1 for D (5 bases). V dropped 8 bases and J dropped 4 bases, with 8 bases sitting between them. CDR1 and CDR2 from the germline V gene are SNHLY and FYNNEI. The CDR3 covers 11 residues. This chain's CDR3 is CASGGLYGYTF. Written as DNA, the CDR3 is TGTGCCAGCGGGGGACTCTATGGCTACACCTTC.

In this sample, this clone turned up a few times. The CDR3 DNA sequence: TGTGCCACCAGCAGGTCCGGGACCCCCACAGATACGCAGTATTTT. Translating gives CATSRSGTPTDTQYF. This chain connects TRBV15 to TRBJ2-3, with D possibly called TRBD1 or TRBD2 (5 bases each). V was shortened by 3 bases and J by 2 bases, with 12 bases between the two germline ends. There are 15 residues in the CDR3. The germline V gene encodes CDR1 LNHNV and CDR2 YYDKDF (reference sequence).

The J gene is TRBJ1-6, the V gene TRBV6-5; D unclear. Germline-derived CDR1 and CDR2 are MNHEY and SVGAGI. V dropped 2 bases and J dropped 7 bases, with 12 bases sitting between them. There are 15 residues in the CDR3. The DNA for the CDR3 is TGTGCCAGCAGTTACGAGCGAACGGGGAATTCACCCCTCCACTTT. This translates into CASSYERTGNSPLHF.

The V gene is TRBV2, the J gene TRBJ1-1; 7 bases are shared with TRBD1. V was clipped by 6 bases and J by 5 bases; unmatched bases: 12. The CDR3 runs 15 residues. CDR1 is SNHLY and CDR2 is FYNNEI in the germline V gene. CDR3 region: CASRLTTGRETEAFF. The CDR3 nucleotides read TGTGCCAGCAGGTTAACGACAGGGCGGGAAACTGAAGCTTTCTTT.

This chain uses TRBV5-1 with TRBJ1-2, with a tentative D call TRBD1 (5 bases). CDR1 and CDR2 (germline): SGHRS, YFSETQ. The V end was cut by 7 bases, the J end by 5 bases, with 15 bases between. The CDR3 runs 13 residues. CDR3 nucleotides: TGCGCCAGCGGGACCGGGACGGATTATGGCTACACCTTC. Translation gives CASGTGTDYGYTF.

The chain is built from TRBV2 and TRBJ1-5; the D gene is possibly TRBD1 (5 bases). Germline V lookup: CDR1 SNHLY, CDR2 FYNNEI. This CDR3 is built from 14 residues. Trimming removed 4 bases from V and 5 bases from J, with 12 bases in between. CDR3 loop: CASSGPGRDQPQHF. The CDR3 nucleotides read TGTGCCAGCAGTGGACCGGGACGAGATCAGCCCCAGCATTTT.

The chain has TRBV28 and TRBJ1-4, with TRBD1 matching 8 bases. This CDR3 is built from 14 residues. CDR1 MDHEN and CDR2 SYDVKM come from the germline V gene. After removal of 6 bases from V and 6 bases from J, the junction contained 6 bases not matched to a gene. Here the CDR3 DNA reads TGTGCCAGCAGCCTCGGACAGGGACATGAAAAACTGTTTTTT. It encodes CASSLGQGHEKLFF.

The rearrangement uses TRBV28 and TRBJ2-1; maybe TRBD1 (6 bases). Germline CDR1 MDHEN, CDR2 SYDVKM. The V gene lost 4 bases and the J gene lost 13 bases, with 17 bases spanning the gap. This CDR3 is 13 amino acids long. The CDR3 DNA follows: TGTGCCAGCAGTTCCCCCTCGACAGGTTACCAGTTCTTC. Amino acids: CASSSPSTGYQFF.

The chain carries TRBV6-5 and TRBJ1-2; D remains unclear. Trimming removed 4 bases at V and 4 bases at J, with 13 bases between. The germline V gene encodes CDR1 MNHEY and CDR2 SVGAGI. This CDR3 is built from 14 residues. CDR3 protein: CASSSLSNPYGYTF. The CDR3 DNA reads TGTGCCAGCAGTTCCCTTTCAAACCCCTATGGCTACACCTTC.

The V call is TRBV7-8, the J call TRBJ2-3; 8 bases align to TRBD2. The CDR3 is 19 amino acids. The germline CDR1 and CDR2 sequences are SGHVS and FQNEAQ. V dropped 4 bases and J dropped 1; count of bases not matched to a gene: 16. CDR3 sequence reads: CASSYYRILAGGRTDTQYF. In nucleotides, the CDR3 is TGTGCCAGCAGCTACTACCGGATTCTGGCGGGGGGACGCACAGATACGCAGTATTTT.

This chain joins TRBV5-6 and TRBJ1-2; D unclear. The CDR3 sequence is 15 residues long. The V gene lost 2 bases and the J gene lost 4 bases, with 15 bases spanning the gap. Germline V gene sequence: CDR1 SGHDT, CDR2 YYEEEE. The CDR3 region is CASSFRRQDGYGYTF. In nucleotides, the CDR3 is TGTGCCAGCAGCTTCCGCAGGCAGGACGGCTATGGCTACACCTTC.

The chain is built from TRBV6-5 and TRBJ2-7; 10 bases are a match to TRBD1. V trimming: 3 bases; J trimming: 3 bases; junction bases outside the gene matches: 2. The CDR3 runs to 14 residues. Germline V gives CDR1 MNHEY, CDR2 SVGAGI. As DNA, the CDR3 is TGTGCCAGCAGTTATGGGGACAGGGGCTACGAGCAGTACTTC. Residues: CASSYGDRGYEQYF.